This T cell receptor (beta chain) was captured by sequencing in a study of T cells expressing NK-cell markers. TCRdb reprocessed the 5' RACE reads and keeps a single row for each CDR3 protein, giving no DNA. In total, the table holds some 460,000 distinct CDR3 sequences. Sequencing used blood T cells: a sorted CD56 or NKG2C T cell subset, CD4+ or CD8+ T cells, or bulk PBMC T cells (not recorded which). This sequence was found in a woman between 45 and 65 years old in good health.

CDR3 sequence reads: CASSTRQGFIETQYF. The chain joins TRBV11-1 to TRBJ2-5; as DNA is missing, the TRBD1 call by TCRdb cannot be tested. Germline V gene data show CDR1 as SGHAT and CDR2 as FQDESV (reference sequence). This CDR3 comprises 15 residues.